Below are 25 T cell receptor beta chains sequenced from a single sample in a study of molecular identifiers for immune sequencing clone quantification. Via MiXCR, TCRdb re-called the PCR reads, giving one row per CDR3 protein. This table has about 320,000 distinct CDR3 sequences, about 22% appearing once. The sequenced material came from naive CD8+ T cells from blood, with Jurkat cell RNA spiked in. Noted subset: FACS-sorted CD8+CD4-CCR7+CD45RA+ naive T cells. All receptors derive from a human donor in good health. Some libraries in this study had Jurkat cell RNA spiked in.

Details on this clonotype: Since a much larger clone is just one base distant, this may be a read error. The chain is built from TRBV14 and TRBJ2-3, with TRBD1 as a possible D gene (5 bases). Germline V gives CDR1 SGHDN, CDR2 FVKESK. The CDR3 consists of 15 residues. The CDR3 bases are TGTGCCAGCAGCCAAGATTTCCAGGGTCCAGATGCGCAGTATTTT. Translation gives CASSQDFQGPDAQYF.

This clonotype was counted many times. This rearrangement joins TRBV5-1 to TRBJ2-1; D is perhaps TRBD1 (5 bases). Germline V gene sequence: CDR1 SGHRS, CDR2 YFSETQ. Trimming removed 5 bases from V and 0 bases from J, with 18 bases in between. This CDR3 spans 17 amino acids. CDR3 sequence: CASSFPLDTRSYNEQFF. CDR3 nucleotides: TGCGCCAGCAGTTTCCCGTTGGACACCCGCTCCTACAATGAGCAGTTCTTC.

This clonotype was observed many times. The gene calls are TRBV5-1 and TRBJ2-7, with D maybe TRBD1 (5 bases). The CDR3 contains 15 residues. Germline V CDR1 and CDR2: SGHRS, YFSETQ. Trimming pared 7 bases from V and 0 bases from J, leaving 17 bases between. CDR3 sequence: CASGPGRTGSYEQYF. The CDR3 nucleotides are TGCGCCAGCGGGCCCGGGCGCACAGGCTCCTACGAGCAGTACTTC.

This clonotype was detected many times. The rearrangement uses TRBV4-3 and TRBJ2-3; no definite D call. There are 15 residues in the CDR3. Looked up from germline, CDR1 is LGHNA and CDR2 is YSLEER. V lost 2 bases, J lost 0 bases, and 9 bases lay in between. Written as DNA, the CDR3 is TGCGCCAGCAGCCAACACGGTTCTAGCACAGATACGCAGTATTTT. Translation gives CASSQHGSSTDTQYF.

This clonotype has a count of ten or more. The chain has TRBV7-3 and TRBJ2-7, with D maybe TRBD1 (7 bases). Looked up from germline, CDR1 is SGHTA and CDR2 is FQGTGA. V was shortened by 5 bases and J by 1 base, with 15 bases between the two germline ends. The CDR3 contains 15 residues. The CDR3 region has the DNA TGTGCCAGCAGCCCAATGGGGGGACAGTCCTACGAGCAGTACTTC. Translated, it gives CASSPMGGQSYEQYF.

This clonotype has at least ten counts. This sequence joins TRBV7-9 and TRBJ2-7; tentatively, D is TRBD1 (6 bases). Germline CDR1 and CDR2: SEHNR and FQNEAQ (reference sequence). The CDR3 is made up of 17 amino acids. Trimming pared 4 bases from V and 3 bases from J, leaving 22 bases between. In nucleotides, the CDR3 is TGTGCCAGCAGCTCGGCCCGTGGTGGGACACTCTTCTACGAGCAGTACTTC. Residues: CASSSARGGTLFYEQYF.

A few counts support this clonotype. The chain links TRBV6-5 to TRBJ2-5; D possibly corresponds to TRBD1 (6 bases). The CDR3 has 15 residues. V lost 10 bases to trimming and J lost 2 bases, with 20 bases between them. Per germline, CDR1 MNHEY and CDR2 SVGAGI. The CDR3 loop reads CATIPDRGKQETQYF. DNA for the CDR3: TGTGCCACCATACCGGACAGAGGGAAACAAGAGACCCAGTACTTC.

Comment on this clonotype: This sequence may be a read error, since a much larger clone differs from it by one base. V gene TRBV15 combines with J gene TRBJ2-7; TRBD2 agrees at 14 bases. CDR1 is LNHNV and CDR2 is YYDKDF in the germline V gene (reference sequence). This CDR3 is built from 19 residues. V shed 1 base, J shed 1 base, and the junction held 9 bases outside the gene matches. DNA for the CDR3: TGTGCCACCAGCAGAGGCCCGGGACTAGCGGGAGTCTGTTCCTACGAGCAGTACTTC. Protein: CATSRGPGLAGVCSYEQYF.

A remark on this clonotype: A much larger clonotype is one base distant, so this may be a read error. The chain is built from TRBV7-9 and TRBJ2-3, with TRBD2 as a possible D gene (6 bases). This CDR3 has 17 residues. CDR1 SEHNR and CDR2 FQNEAQ come from the germline V gene (reference sequence). In nucleotides, the CDR3 is TGTGTCAGCAGCCCTTTAATAGCGGACCTTAGCACAGATACGCAGTATTTT. The encoded protein is CVSSPLIADLSTDTQYF.

As for this clonotype: A read error may produce the germline difference seen at one junction end. The chain couples TRBV5-8 to TRBJ2-7; no clear D. The CDR3 is 13 amino acids. Per the germline V gene, CDR1 is SGHTS and CDR2 is YDEGEE. The CDR3 coding sequence is TGCGCCAGCAGCCAAGAAACCCCCTCCGAGCAGTACTTC. This sequence encodes CASSQETPSEQYF.

Notes on this clonotype: This may come from a read error, since a much larger clone is one base off. V gene TRBV20-1 combines with J gene TRBJ2-7; unclear D gene. The germline V gene encodes CDR1 DFQATT and CDR2 SNEGSKA (reference sequence). This CDR3 comprises 13 residues. The CDR3 spells CSATDERSYGQYF. CDR3 nucleotides: TGCAGTGCTACAGACGAGAGATCCTACGGGCAGTACTTC.

As to this clonotype: A read error may be the cause here, since a much bigger clone is one base away. The rearrangement uses TRBV27 and TRBJ2-3, with TRBD2 identical over 7 bases. CDR3 size: 14 residues. Germline CDR1 reads MNHEY; CDR2 reads SMNVEV (reference sequence). This chain's CDR3 is CAGSLAGYTDTQYF. DNA for the CDR3: TGTGCCGGCAGTTTAGCGGGCTACACAGATACGCAGTATTTT.

This clonotype was recorded many times. V is TRBV24-1 and J is TRBJ2-5; a possible D gene is TRBD1 (7 bases). There are 15 residues in the CDR3. Trimming left V 4 bases short and J 5 bases short, with 16 bases between. Germline CDR1 KGHDR, CDR2 SFDVKD. Written as DNA, the CDR3 is TGTGCCACCAGTGACAACACAGGGGCGGGGGAGACCCAGTACTTC. Translated: CATSDNTGAGETQYF.

Many counts were recorded for this clonotype. V and J are TRBV27 and TRBJ1-1; D remains ambiguous. The CDR3 is 11 amino acids. With 3 bases removed from V and 12 bases from J, the gap between germline ends came to 11 bases. Per germline, CDR1 MNHEY and CDR2 SMNVEV (reference sequence). The CDR3 sequence is CASSFGASSFF. CDR3 DNA sequence: TGTGCCAGCAGTTTCGGCGCCTCGTCTTTCTTT.

A remark on this clonotype: A much larger clone differs by one base, so this may be a read error. In DNA form, the CDR3 reads TGTGCCAGCAGCGACACTAGCGGGAACTCCTACAATGAGCAGTTCTTC. Translating gives CASSDTSGNSYNEQFF. The chain is built from TRBV6-5 and TRBJ2-1, with TRBD2 matching 10 bases. The germline V gene has CDR1 MNHEY and CDR2 SVGAGI. The CDR3 runs 16 residues. V was pared by 6 bases and J by 0 bases, with 5 bases of the junction left unmatched.

There are many counts of this clonotype. In nucleotides, the CDR3 is TGTGCCAGCAGCTTAGCGAGTTCAGGGCGGGGTGAAAAACTGTTTTTT. Translating gives CASSLASSGRGEKLFF. This chain links TRBV7-9 with TRBJ1-4, with D possibly being TRBD1 (5 bases). The germline CDR1 and CDR2 sequences are SEHNR and FQNEAQ (reference sequence). The CDR3 consists of 16 residues. V lost 0 bases to trimming and J lost 7 bases, with 15 bases between them. The full variable domain, its missing parts supplied by reference TRBV7-9 and TRBJ1-4, is DTGVSQNPRHKITKRGQNVTFRCDPISEHNRLYWYRQTLGQGPEFLTYFQNEAQLEKSRLLSDRFSAERPKGSFSTLEIQRTEQGDSAMYLCASSLASSGRGEKLFFGSGTQLSVL.

As concerns this clonotype: A much larger clone differs from this one at a single base, so this may be a read error. The chain recombines TRBV5-3 with TRBJ2-7; D gene ambiguous. TRBV5-3 is identified as an open reading frame with a role that is uncertain. The CDR3 length is 14 residues. Here the CDR3 DNA reads TGTGCCAGCACCACGAGTCACTTCTCCTACGTGCAGTACTTC. This codes for CASTTSHFSYVQYF.

The genes are TRBV4-2 and TRBJ2-3; TRBD2 aligns across 8 bases. J was trimmed by 2 bases and V by 0 bases; bases with no gene match: 7. The CDR3 length is 17 residues. Germline CDR1 is LGHNA and CDR2 is YNFKEQ. The CDR3 reads CASSQDPTSGDTDTQYF. In nucleotides, the CDR3 is TGTGCCAGCAGCCAAGATCCCACTAGCGGCGACACAGATACGCAGTATTTT.

The rearrangement links TRBV29-1 to TRBJ2-7; D is unresolved. The germline V and J ends were trimmed by 0 bases and 0 bases, with 12 bases remaining between them. CDR1 is SQVTM and CDR2 is ANQGSEA in the germline V gene. The CDR3 has 15 residues. In nucleotides, the CDR3 is TGCAGCGTTGAAGACAGCCGTACGAGCTCCTACGAGCAGTACTTC. Protein: CSVEDSRTSSYEQYF.

This clonotype was observed a handful of times. Possible read error: a much larger clone is one base away. V is TRBV5-1 and J is TRBJ2-3, with D possibly being TRBD2 (5 bases). Germline V lookup: CDR1 SGHRS, CDR2 YFSETQ. The CDR3 contains 14 residues. This chain's CDR3 is CVSSLEAETDTQYF. CDR3 bases: TGCGTCAGCAGCTTGGAAGCGGAGACAGATACGCAGTATTTT.

This clonotype came up many times. The V and J genes are TRBV12-3 or TRBV12-4 and TRBJ2-5; the match to TRBD1 covers 9 bases. The CDR3 has 15 amino acids. The V gene end was trimmed by 6 bases and the J gene end by 2 bases; junction bases not matched to a gene: 7. The DNA of the CDR3 is TGTGCCAGCAGGAGGGGACAGGGACCGCAAGAGACCCAGTACTTC. Translation gives CASRRGQGPQETQYF.

A note on this clonotype: A single base separates this from a much larger clone, so it may be a read error. This rearrangement joins TRBV2 to TRBJ2-3; no clear D. Germline assignment: CDR1 SNHLY and CDR2 FYNNEI. The CDR3 sequence is 15 residues long. V was shortened by 0 bases and J by 3 bases, with 10 bases between the two germline ends. Here the CDR3 DNA reads TGTGCCAGCAGTGAAGCGGTGTGCAGTACAGATACGCAGTATTTT. Protein: CASSEAVCSTDTQYF.

This clonotype has at least ten counts. J is TRBJ2-4 and V is TRBV6-2 or TRBV6-3; D is unresolved. The CDR3 is 14 residues long. The germline V gene has CDR1 MNHEY and CDR2 SVGEGT. Trimming shortened V by 7 bases and J by 8 bases, and 18 bases separated the two germline ends. CDR3 protein: CASTDDPIYDIQYF. In DNA form, the CDR3 reads TGTGCCAGCACCGATGACCCTATTTACGACATTCAGTACTTC.

With regard to this clonotype: A much more abundant neighbour one base away suggests this may be a read error. The chain joins TRBV6-5 to TRBJ1-6; D may be TRBD1 (6 bases). In germline, CDR1 is MNHEY, CDR2 SVGAGI. The CDR3 length is 15 residues. The CDR3 DNA is TGTGCCAGCAGTGACTCGCCACAGGGTAATTCACCCCTCCACTTT. Its protein is CASSDSPQGNSPLHF.

Note on this clonotype: A single base separates this from a much larger clone, so it may be a read error. This chain links TRBV28 with TRBJ2-5, with D possibly TRBD2 on 5 matching bases. CDR1 MDHEN and CDR2 SYDVKM come from the germline V gene. This CDR3 is 13 amino acids long. CDR3 amino acids: CAGSPRTEGTQYF. Here the CDR3 DNA reads TGTGCCGGCAGTCCCCGTACAGAGGGGACCCAGTACTTC.